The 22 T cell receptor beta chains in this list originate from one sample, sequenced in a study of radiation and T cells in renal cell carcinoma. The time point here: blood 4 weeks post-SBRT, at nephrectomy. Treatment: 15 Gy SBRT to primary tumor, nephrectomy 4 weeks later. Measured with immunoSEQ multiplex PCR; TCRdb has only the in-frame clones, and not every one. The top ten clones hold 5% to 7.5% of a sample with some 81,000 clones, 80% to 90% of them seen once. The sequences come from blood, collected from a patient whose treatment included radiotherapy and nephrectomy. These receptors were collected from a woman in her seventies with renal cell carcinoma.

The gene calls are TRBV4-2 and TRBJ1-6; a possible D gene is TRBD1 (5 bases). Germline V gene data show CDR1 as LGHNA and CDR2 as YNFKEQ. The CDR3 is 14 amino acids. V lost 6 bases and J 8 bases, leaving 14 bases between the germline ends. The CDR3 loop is CASSTGARDSPLHF. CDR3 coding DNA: TGTGCCAGCAGTACCGGGGCCAGGGATTCACCCCTCCACTTT.

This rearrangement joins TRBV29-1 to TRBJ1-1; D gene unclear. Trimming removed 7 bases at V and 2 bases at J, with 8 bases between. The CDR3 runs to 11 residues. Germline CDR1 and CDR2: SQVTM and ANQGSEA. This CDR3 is CSGAANTEAFF. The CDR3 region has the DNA TGCAGCGGGGCTGCTAACACTGAAGCTTTCTTT.

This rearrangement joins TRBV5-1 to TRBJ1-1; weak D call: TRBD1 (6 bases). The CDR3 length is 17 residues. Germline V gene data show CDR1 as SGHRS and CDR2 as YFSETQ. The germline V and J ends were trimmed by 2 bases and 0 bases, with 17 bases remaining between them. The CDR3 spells CASSFRGKTNMNTEAFF. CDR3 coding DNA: TGCGCCAGCAGCTTCAGGGGTAAGACCAACATGAACACTGAAGCTTTCTTT.

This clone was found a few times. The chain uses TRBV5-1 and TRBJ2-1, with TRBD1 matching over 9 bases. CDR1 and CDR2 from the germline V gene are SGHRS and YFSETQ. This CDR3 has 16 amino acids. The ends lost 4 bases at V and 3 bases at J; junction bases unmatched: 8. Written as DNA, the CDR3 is TGCGCCAGCAGCACCTGGGACAGGGCTGGCTACAATGAGCAGTTCTTC. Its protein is CASSTWDRAGYNEQFF.

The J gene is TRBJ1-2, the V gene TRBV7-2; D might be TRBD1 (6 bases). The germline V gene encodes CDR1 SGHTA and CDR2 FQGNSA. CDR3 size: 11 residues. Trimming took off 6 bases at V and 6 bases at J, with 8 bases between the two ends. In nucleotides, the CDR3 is TGTGCCAGCAGACGACAGGATGGCTACACCTTC. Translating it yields CASRRQDGYTF.

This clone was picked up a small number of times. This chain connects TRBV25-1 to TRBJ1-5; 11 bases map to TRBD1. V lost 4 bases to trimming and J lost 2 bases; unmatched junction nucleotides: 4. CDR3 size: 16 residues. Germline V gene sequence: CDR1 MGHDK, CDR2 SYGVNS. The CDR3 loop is CASSGGTGGRNQPQHF. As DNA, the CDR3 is TGTGCCAGCAGTGGAGGGACAGGGGGACGCAATCAGCCCCAGCATTTT.

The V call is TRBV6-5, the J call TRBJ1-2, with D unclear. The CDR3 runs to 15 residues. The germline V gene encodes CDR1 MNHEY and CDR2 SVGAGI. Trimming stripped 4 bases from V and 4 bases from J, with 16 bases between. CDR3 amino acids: CASSSNNGEAYGYTF. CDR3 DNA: TGTGCCAGCAGTTCTAACAATGGAGAGGCCTATGGCTACACCTTC.

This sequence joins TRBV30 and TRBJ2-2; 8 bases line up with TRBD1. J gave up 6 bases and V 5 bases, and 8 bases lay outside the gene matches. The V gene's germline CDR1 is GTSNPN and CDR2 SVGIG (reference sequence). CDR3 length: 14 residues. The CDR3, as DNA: TGTGCCTGGGGACCGACAGGGGTGGCCGGGGAGCTGTTTTTT. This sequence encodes CAWGPTGVAGELFF. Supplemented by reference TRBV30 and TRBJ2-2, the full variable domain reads SQTIHQWPATLVQPVGSPLSLECTVEGTSNPNLYWYRQAAGRGLQLLFYSVGIGQISSEVPQNLSASRPQDRQFILSSKKLLLSDSGFYLCAWGPTGVAGELFFGEGSRLTVL.

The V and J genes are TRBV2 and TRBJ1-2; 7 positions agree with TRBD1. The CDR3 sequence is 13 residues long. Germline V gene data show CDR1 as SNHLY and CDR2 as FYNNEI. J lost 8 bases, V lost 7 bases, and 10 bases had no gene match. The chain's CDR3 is CASTTGLGGGYTF. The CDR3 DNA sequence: TGTGCCAGCACGACAGGCTTAGGGGGCGGCTACACCTTC. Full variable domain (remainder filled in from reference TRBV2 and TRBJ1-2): EPEVTQTPSHQVTQMGQEVILRCVPISNHLYFYWYRQILGQKVEFLVSFYNNEISEKSEIFDDQFSVERPDGSNFTLKIRSTKLEDSAMYFCASTTGLGGGYTFGSGTRLTVV.

For the CDR3, the DNA is TGTGCCTGGAGTGCGGACGAAGGCTACACCTTC. This encodes CAWSADEGYTF. This rearrangement joins TRBV30 to TRBJ1-2; D gene ambiguous. V was trimmed by 1 base and J by 8 bases, leaving 8 bases between them. The CDR3 consists of 11 residues. CDR1 is GTSNPN, CDR2 SVGIG, per germline (reference sequence).

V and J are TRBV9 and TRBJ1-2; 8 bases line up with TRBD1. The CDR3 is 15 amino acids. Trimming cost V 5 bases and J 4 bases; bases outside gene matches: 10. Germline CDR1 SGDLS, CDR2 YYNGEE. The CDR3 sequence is CASSSGTGRTYGYTF. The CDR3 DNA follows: TGTGCCAGCAGTTCCGGGACAGGAAGAACCTATGGCTACACCTTC.

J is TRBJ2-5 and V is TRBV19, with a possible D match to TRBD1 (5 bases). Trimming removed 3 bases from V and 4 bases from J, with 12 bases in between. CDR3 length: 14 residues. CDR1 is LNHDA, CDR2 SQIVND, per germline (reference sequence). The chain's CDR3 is CASSIGQGVETQYF. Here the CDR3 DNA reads TGTGCCAGTAGTATCGGGCAGGGTGTAGAGACCCAGTACTTC.

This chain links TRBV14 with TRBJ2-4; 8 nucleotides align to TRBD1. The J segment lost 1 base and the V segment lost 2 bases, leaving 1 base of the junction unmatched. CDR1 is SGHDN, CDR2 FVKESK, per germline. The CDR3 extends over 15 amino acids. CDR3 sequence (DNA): TGTGCCAGCAGCCAACGACAGGGGGCCAAAAACATTCAGTACTTC. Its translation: CASSQRQGAKNIQYF.

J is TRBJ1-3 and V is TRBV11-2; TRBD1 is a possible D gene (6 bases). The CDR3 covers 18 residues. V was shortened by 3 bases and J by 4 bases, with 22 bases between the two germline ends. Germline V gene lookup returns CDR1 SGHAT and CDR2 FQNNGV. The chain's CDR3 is CASSFSQGKTSRGNTIYF. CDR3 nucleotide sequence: TGTGCCAGCAGCTTCAGCCAGGGGAAGACCTCTCGGGGAAACACCATATATTTT. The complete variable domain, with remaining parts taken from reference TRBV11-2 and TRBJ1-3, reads EAGVAQSPRYKIIEKRQSVAFWCNPISGHATLYWYQQILGQGPKLLIQFQNNGVVDDSQLPKDRFSAERLKGVDSTLKIQPAKLEDSAVYLCASSFSQGKTSRGNTIYFGEGSWLTVV.

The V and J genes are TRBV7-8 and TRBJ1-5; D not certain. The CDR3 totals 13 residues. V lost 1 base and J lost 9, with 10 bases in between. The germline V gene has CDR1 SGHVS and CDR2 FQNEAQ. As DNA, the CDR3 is TGTGCCAGCAGCTTAGACCGTAAGGGGCCCCAGCATTTT. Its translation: CASSLDRKGPQHF.

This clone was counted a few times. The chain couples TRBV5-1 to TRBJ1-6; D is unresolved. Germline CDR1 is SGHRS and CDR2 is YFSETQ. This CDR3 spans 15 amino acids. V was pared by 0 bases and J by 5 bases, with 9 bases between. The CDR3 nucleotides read TGCGCCAGCAGCTTGGCGGCAGGACATAATTCACCCCTCCACTTT. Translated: CASSLAAGHNSPLHF.

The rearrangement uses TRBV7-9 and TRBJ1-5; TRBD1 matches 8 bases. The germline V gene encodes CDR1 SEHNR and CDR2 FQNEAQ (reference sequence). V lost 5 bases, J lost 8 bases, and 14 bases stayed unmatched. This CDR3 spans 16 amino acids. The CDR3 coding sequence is TGTGCCAGCAGCCCAGGGGGTGGACAGGGCGGGAAGCCCCAGCATTTT. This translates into CASSPGGGQGGKPQHF.

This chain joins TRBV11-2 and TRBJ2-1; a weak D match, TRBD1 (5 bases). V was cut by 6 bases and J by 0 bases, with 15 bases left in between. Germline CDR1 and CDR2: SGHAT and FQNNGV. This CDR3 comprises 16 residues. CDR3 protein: CASSNTGESSYNEQFF. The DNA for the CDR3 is TGTGCCAGCAGTAACACAGGCGAAAGCTCCTACAATGAGCAGTTCTTC.

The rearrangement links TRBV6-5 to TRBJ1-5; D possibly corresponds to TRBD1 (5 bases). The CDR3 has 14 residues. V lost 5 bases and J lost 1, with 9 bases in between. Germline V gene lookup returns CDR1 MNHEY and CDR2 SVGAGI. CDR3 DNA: TGTGCCAGCAGTCCCCGGGACAGCAATCAGCCCCAGCATTTT. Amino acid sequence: CASSPRDSNQPQHF.

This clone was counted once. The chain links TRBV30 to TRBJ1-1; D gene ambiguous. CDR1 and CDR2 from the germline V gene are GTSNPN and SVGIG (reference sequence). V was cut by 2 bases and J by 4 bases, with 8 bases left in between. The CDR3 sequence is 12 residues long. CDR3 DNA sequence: TGTGCCTGGAGTTTCCGTAGCACTGAAGCTTTCTTT. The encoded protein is CAWSFRSTEAFF. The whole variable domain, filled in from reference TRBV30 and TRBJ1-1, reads SQTIHQWPATLVQPVGSPLSLECTVEGTSNPNLYWYRQAAGRGLQLLFYSVGIGQISSEVPQNLSASRPQDRQFILSSKKLLLSDSGFYLCAWSFRSTEAFFGQGTRLTVV.

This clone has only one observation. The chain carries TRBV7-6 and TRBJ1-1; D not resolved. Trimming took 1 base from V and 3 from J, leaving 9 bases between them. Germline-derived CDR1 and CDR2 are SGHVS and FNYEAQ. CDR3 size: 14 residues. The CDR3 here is CASSLGGSHTEAFF. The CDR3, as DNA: TGTGCCAGCAGCTTAGGAGGGAGTCACACTGAAGCTTTCTTT. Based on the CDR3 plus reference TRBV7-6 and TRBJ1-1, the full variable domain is GAGVSQSPRYKVTKRGQDVALRCDPISGHVSLYWYRQALGQGPEFLTYFNYEAQQDKSGLPNDRFSAERPEGSISTLTIQRTEQRDSAMYRCASSLGGSHTEAFFGQGTRLTVV.

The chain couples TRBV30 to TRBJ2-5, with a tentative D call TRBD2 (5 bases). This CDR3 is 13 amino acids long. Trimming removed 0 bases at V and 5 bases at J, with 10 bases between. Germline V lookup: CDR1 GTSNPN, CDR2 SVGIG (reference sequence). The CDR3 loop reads CAWSVLGVETQYF. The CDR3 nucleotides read TGTGCCTGGAGTGTACTCGGGGTGGAGACCCAGTACTTC.